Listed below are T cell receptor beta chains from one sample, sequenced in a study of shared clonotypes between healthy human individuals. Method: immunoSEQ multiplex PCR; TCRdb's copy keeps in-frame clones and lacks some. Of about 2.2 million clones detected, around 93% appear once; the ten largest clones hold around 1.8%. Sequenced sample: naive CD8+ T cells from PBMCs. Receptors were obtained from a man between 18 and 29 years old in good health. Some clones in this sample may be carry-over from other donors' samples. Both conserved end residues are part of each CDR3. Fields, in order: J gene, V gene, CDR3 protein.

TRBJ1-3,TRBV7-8,CASSPGEGNSGNTIYF
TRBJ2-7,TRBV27,CASSLSRTALPYEQYF
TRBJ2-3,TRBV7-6,CASSFSGTSGTSTDTQYF
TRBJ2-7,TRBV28,CASSLVDRSYEQYF
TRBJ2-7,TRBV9,CASSFRDTAYEQYF
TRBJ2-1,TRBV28,CASSLSSQGIYNEQFF
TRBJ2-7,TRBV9,CASSAKIASEQYF
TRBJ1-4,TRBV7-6,CASSRSRFATNEKLFF
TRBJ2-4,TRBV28,CASSFREVLAKNIQYF
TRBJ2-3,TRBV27,CASRSPVIAPDTQYF
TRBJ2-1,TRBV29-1,CSVEGLAFYNEQFF
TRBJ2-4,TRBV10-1,CASSEGISGNIQYF
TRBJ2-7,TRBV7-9,CASSAQGGPLYEQYF
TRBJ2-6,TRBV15,CATAVPDRGYAFGANVLTF
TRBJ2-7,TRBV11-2,CASSLVGGIYEQYF
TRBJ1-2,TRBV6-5,CASSYRTGAQNYGYTF
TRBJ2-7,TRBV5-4,CASSWGLAGGGEQYF
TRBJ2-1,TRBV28,CASSLYGDRNEQFF
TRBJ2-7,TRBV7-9,CASSLSETGFYEQYF
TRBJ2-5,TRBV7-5,CVRSFTGQPQETQYF
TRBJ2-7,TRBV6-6,CASMAGLGAYEQYF
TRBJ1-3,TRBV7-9,CASTASDSLLSGNTIYF
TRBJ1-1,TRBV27,CASSGRGQGAREAFF
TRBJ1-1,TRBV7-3,CASSPGPGWAGGNTEAFF
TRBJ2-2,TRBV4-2,CASSPGTSGTGELFF
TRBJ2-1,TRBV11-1,CASSLLRGQGSFSYNEQFF
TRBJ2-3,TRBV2,CASQRRASTDTQYF
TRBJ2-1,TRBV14,CASSGTGTGLYNEQFF
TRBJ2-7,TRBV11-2,CASSPRSMDSYEQYF
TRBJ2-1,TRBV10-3,CAISDMTSVDNEQFF
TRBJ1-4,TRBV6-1,CASSSSLATNEKLFF
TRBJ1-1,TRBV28,CASSKYGTGATEAFF
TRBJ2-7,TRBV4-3,CASSPSRGNYEQYF
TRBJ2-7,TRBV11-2,CASSLEPGYEQYF
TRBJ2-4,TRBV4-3,CASSQNQGGGLAKNIQYF
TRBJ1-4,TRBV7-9,CASSFPSPRNEKLFF
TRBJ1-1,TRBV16,CASSLVGWGTEAFF
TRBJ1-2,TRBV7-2,CASSLGTGGANYGYTF
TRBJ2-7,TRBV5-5,CASSLTGQPYEQYF
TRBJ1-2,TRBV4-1,CASSQVLGYGYTF
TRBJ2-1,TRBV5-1,CASSLAGVFNEQFF
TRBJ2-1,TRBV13,CASSLGQEEFF
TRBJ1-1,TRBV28,CASSPPGQGLNTEAFF
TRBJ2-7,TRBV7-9,CASSSEAEQYF
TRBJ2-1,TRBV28,CASSLRGSGSNYNEQFF
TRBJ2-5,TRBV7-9,CASSFVSLQETQYF
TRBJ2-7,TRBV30,CAWSQGNHEQYF
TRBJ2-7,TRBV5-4,CASSLYSEQYF
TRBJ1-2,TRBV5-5,CASSLGLSGTGGKYGYTF
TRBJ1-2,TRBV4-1,CASSLVGGELNYGYTF
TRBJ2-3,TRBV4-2,CASRPGVSTDTQYF
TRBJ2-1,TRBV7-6,CASSPLAGGRSYNEQFF
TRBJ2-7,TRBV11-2,CASSLGGLAVYEQYF
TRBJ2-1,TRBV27,CASTSGGSYNEQFF
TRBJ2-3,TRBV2,CASSALALTDTQYF
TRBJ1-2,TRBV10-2,CASRWGARDYGYTF
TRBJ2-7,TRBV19,CASKGRSGEQYF
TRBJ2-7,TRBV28,CASSLSTSCLAGGRTYEQYF